Listed below are T cell receptor beta chains from one sample, sequenced in a study of blood T cell repertoires in COVID-19. The repertoire was sequenced with immunoSEQ multiplex PCR; TCRdb's copy has only in-frame clones and lacks some. The data show around 180,000 clones, with 81% seen just once and 10% to 15% held by the top ten. Material: peripheral blood. The receptors stem from a woman of 80 years or more with COVID-19, enrolled during active disease. Each CDR3 is given without its conserved first and last residue. Clone size, where shown, is once, few, many, or a class for clones that have expanded.

V	size	J	CDR3
TRBV11-3	NA	TRBJ2-3	ASSSGLAVTDTQY
TRBV3-1/TRBV3-2	NA	TRBJ2-1	ASSPLRGVHEQF
TRBV7-9	NA	TRBJ1-2	ASSLGVSIYGYT
TRBV19	NA	TRBJ1-2	ASSIEAGYGYT
TRBV10-3	NA	TRBJ2-1	AISASGTSVEQF
TRBV7-9	NA	TRBJ1-2	ASSSSTGGDYGYT
TRBV18	NA	TRBJ1-1	ASSPPRSGVFTEAF
TRBV24-1	NA	TRBJ2-2	ATSDLPRGGPTGELF
TRBV6-5	NA	TRBJ2-7	ASSLGGSTYEQY
TRBV4-1	NA	TRBJ2-7	ASSPFGGEQY
TRBV6-5	once	TRBJ1-6	ASSWGTLTYNSPLH
TRBV5-1	NA	TRBJ1-1	ASSFRTARQGITEAF
TRBV15	NA	TRBJ2-1	ATSREPGLGYNEQF
TRBV9	NA	TRBJ1-2	ASSVSGQGEGYT
TRBV6-5	NA	TRBJ2-7	ASSPNAGQGYEQY
TRBV27	NA	TRBJ1-5	ASSVKGQGYQPQH
TRBV4-2	NA	TRBJ2-5	ASSQELAGNQETQY
TRBV5-1	NA	TRBJ2-3	ASSPVGGSDTQY
TRBV7-9	NA	TRBJ2-2	ASSFTSTGELF
TRBV6-5	NA	TRBJ1-1	ASRATRLDTEAF
TRBV19	once	TRBJ2-7	ASSSSGGIPPTRQY
TRBV9	few	TRBJ1-1	ASSVGRTAEAF
TRBV15	NA	TRBJ2-5	ATSRGQTPGETQY
TRBV10-1	NA	TRBJ2-3	ASSGSGGVETDTQY
TRBV9	NA	TRBJ1-2	ASSVRQSYGYT
TRBV28	NA	TRBJ2-7	ASSLGLAGEIGEQY
TRBV28	NA	TRBJ2-1	ASSPLAGGWDEQF
TRBV5-1	NA	TRBJ2-3	ASSQDRVGTDTQY
TRBV7-2	NA	TRBJ1-2	ASSLGQGINYGYT
TRBV14	once	TRBJ1-5	ASPRDRPMQPQH
TRBV14	NA	TRBJ2-7	ASSLGPGAQY
TRBV27	NA	TRBJ1-1	ASSLVGLNTEAF
TRBV5-1	NA	TRBJ2-5	ASSLASAGGEETQY
TRBV9	NA	TRBJ2-7	ASSASGTDSFEQY
TRBV11-2	NA	TRBJ2-5	ASSLTPYRVGETQY
TRBV18	NA	TRBJ2-5	ASSPLNPTVEETQY
TRBV11-3	few	TRBJ2-7	ASSDGTGYSYEQY
TRBV25-1	NA	TRBJ2-1	ASSRLSPYNEQF
TRBV15	NA	TRBJ2-3	ATSKDLLDTQY
TRBV7-9	NA	TRBJ2-7	ASSPSGTSGAYEQY
TRBV28	NA	TRBJ1-2	ASSPGQGANYGYT
TRBV27	NA	TRBJ1-2	ASSKGQGAAGYT
TRBV12-3/TRBV12-4	once	TRBJ1-1	ASSQGWVTEAF
TRBV19	NA	TRBJ1-5	ASSMRQPNQPQH
TRBV7-9	NA	TRBJ2-5	ASSFDRPQETQY
TRBV28	NA	TRBJ2-3	ASKSGQTRGDTQY
TRBV3-1/TRBV3-2	NA	TRBJ1-3	ASSLQGYTIY
TRBV5-1	NA	TRBJ1-3	ASSTGQGRSGNTIY
TRBV7-8	NA	TRBJ2-1	ASSISGREGEQF
TRBV5-1	NA	TRBJ2-1	ASSFASSYNEQF
TRBV6-6	NA	TRBJ2-1	ASSRLAGYNEQF